This T cell receptor beta chain derives from a study of T cells after posttransplantation cyclophosphamide. The ends lost 5 bases at V and 6 bases at J; junction bases unmatched: 12. CDR1 is SGHAT and CDR2 is FQNNGV in the germline V gene. This CDR3 contains 16 residues. Clones were sequenced by immunoSEQ multiplex PCR, and TCRdb holds only the in-frame ones, with some missing. The sample contains about 52,000 clones, 85% to 95% of which appear only once. This TCR came from a woman younger than 45 in good health and a related stem cell transplant donor. What was sequenced was PBMCs. The rearrangement joins TRBV11-2 to TRBJ1-5; 8 bases match TRBD1. The CDR3 loop reads CASSLAGRGPGQPQHF. In DNA, the CDR3 is TGTGCCAGCAGCCTAGCAGGCAGGGGGCCGGGTCAGCCCCAGCATTTT.